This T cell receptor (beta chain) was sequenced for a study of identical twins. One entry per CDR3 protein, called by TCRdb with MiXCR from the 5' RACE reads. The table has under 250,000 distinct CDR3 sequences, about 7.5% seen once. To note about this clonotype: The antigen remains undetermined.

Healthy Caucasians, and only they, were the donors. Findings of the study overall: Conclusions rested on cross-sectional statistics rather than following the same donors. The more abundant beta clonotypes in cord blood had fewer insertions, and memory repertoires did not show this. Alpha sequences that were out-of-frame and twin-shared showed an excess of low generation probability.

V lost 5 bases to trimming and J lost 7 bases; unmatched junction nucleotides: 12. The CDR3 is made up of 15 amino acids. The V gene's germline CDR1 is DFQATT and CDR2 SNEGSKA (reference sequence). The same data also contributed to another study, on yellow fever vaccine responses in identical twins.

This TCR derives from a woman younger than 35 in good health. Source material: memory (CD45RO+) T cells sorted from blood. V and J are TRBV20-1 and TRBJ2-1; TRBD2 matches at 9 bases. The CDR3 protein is CSARTLAGERNEQFF. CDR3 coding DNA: TGCAGTGCTCGGACCTTAGCGGGAGAGAGGAATGAGCAGTTCTTC.